This T cell receptor beta chain was documented in a study of blood T cells in healthy people across ages. For the study at large: T cells yielded about one barcoded beta molecule per two cells through template switching.

The V gene end was trimmed by 5 bases and the J gene end by 8 bases; junction bases not matched to a gene: 12. The CDR3 covers 14 residues. The germline V gene encodes CDR1 DFQATT and CDR2 SNEGSKA (reference sequence). The use of a sample-barcoded 5' primer and a J-beta primer mix characterized a second PCR of roughly 6 to 11 cycles. TCRdb redid the calling of the 5' RACE reads with MiXCR, one entry per CDR3 protein. The data show roughly 1.9 million distinct CDR3 sequences, roughly two fifths seen once. The authors drew 8 to 10 milliliters of peripheral blood from each donor. The sample taken for sequencing was blood. This chain connects TRBV20-1 to TRBJ1-2; 9 positions agree with TRBD1. This TCR derives from a human donor in good health. The DNA for the CDR3 is TGCAGTGCTGTTAACAGGGGGCTCTCGGGCGGCTACACCTTC. This encodes CSAVNRGLSGGYTF.